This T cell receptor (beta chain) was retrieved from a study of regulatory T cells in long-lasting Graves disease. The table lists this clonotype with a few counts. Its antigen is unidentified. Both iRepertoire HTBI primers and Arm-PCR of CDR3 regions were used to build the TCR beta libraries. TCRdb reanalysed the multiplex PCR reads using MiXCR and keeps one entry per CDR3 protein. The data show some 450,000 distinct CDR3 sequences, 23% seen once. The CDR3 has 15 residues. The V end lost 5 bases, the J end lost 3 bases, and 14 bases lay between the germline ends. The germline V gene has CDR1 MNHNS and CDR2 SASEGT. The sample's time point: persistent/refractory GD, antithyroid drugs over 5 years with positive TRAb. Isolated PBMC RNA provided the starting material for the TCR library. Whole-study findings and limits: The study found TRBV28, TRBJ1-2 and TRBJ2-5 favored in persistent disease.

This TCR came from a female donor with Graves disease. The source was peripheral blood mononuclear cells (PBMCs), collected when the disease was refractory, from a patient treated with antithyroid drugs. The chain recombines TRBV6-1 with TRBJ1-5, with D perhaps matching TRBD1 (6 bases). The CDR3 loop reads CASSRYRDINQPQHF. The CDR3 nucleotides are TGTGCCAGCAGTCGCTACAGGGACATCAATCAGCCCCAGCATTTT.